Each of the 28 T cell receptor beta chains below was sequenced from the same sample in a study of spatial heterogeneity in lung cancer. The time point: sample taken at primary tumor resection. TCRdb ran MiXCR on the 5' RACE reads and lists one entry per CDR3 protein. Of 1,000 or so distinct CDR3 sequences in the sample, roughly 12% were seen once. The sample here was normal lung tissue next to the tumor, taken at surgery. All receptors derive from a female donor with early-stage non-small cell lung cancer.

Only a few counts were recorded for this clonotype. Because this beta chain is a stray read in a library intended to capture alpha chains, its abundance should not be given much weight. The V gene is TRBV7-8, the J gene TRBJ2-3; D is undetermined. The CDR3 has 14 residues. Deletions cut 3 bases from V and 0 bases from J, with 7 bases between. Germline V gives CDR1 SGHVS, CDR2 FQNEAQ. The CDR3, as DNA: TGTGCCAGCAGCTTCAGTGAGAGCACAGATACGCAGTATTTT. This codes for CASSFSESTDTQYF. Drawing the rest from reference TRBV7-8 and TRBJ2-3, the complete variable domain is GAGVSQSPRYKVAKRGQDVALRCDPISGHVSLFWYQQALGQGPEFLTYFQNEAQLDKSGLPSDRFFAERPEGSVSTLKIQRTQQEDSAVYLCASSFSESTDTQYFGPGTRLTVL.

With respect to this clonotype: This beta chain is a stray sequence in a library constructed for alpha chains; its clone size is not meaningful. The V and J genes are TRBV3-1 and TRBJ2-3; TRBD1 is a possible D gene (6 bases). Trimming left V 6 bases short and J 0 bases short, with 16 bases between. This CDR3 region has 16 residues. Germline V CDR1 and CDR2: LGHDT, YNNKEL (reference sequence). CDR3 in DNA: TGTGCCAGCAGGACGGCAGGGGCCGGAAGCACAGATACGCAGTATTTT. It yields the protein CASRTAGAGSTDTQYF.

This clonotype has a handful of counts. Because this beta chain is a stray read in a library intended to capture alpha chains, its abundance should not be given much weight. The chain carries TRBV4-3 and TRBJ2-1; 8 bases line up with TRBD1. Germline CDR1 and CDR2: LGHNA and YSLEER. V was clipped by 4 bases and J by 15 bases; unmatched bases: 14. This CDR3 spans 14 amino acids. This chain's CDR3 is CASSPQNTGQGGFF. The CDR3 region has the DNA TGCGCCAGCAGCCCTCAAAACACTGGACAGGGAGGGTTCTTC.

This clonotype was seen a few times. This beta chain is an off-target read within a library intended for alpha chains, so its frequency means little. CDR3 loop: CASSQDGLNTGELFF. CDR3 coding DNA: TGCGCCAGCAGCCAAGATGGCCTCAACACCGGGGAGCTGTTTTTT. V usage is TRBV4-1 and J usage is TRBJ2-2; D gene ambiguous. V dropped 0 bases and J dropped 2 bases, with 7 bases sitting between them. CDR1 and CDR2 (germline): MGHRA, YSYEKL. This CDR3 has 15 residues.

In its sample, this clonotype ranks as medium-sized. This beta chain is an unintended read in a library built for alpha chains; its size means little. The chain recombines TRBV6-5 with TRBJ2-3; possibly TRBD1 or TRBD2 for D (7 bases each). CDR3 length equals 17 residues. Germline V CDR1 and CDR2: MNHEY, SVGAGI. Trimming took 0 bases from V and 5 from J, leaving 18 bases between them. In nucleotides, the CDR3 is TGTGCCAGCAGTTACTCCCTCAGGGGGGGGAGCGGAGATACGCAGTATTTT. Translated, it gives CASSYSLRGGSGDTQYF.

Remarks on this clonotype: This beta chain is an off-target read within a library intended for alpha chains, so its frequency means little. The chain combines TRBV7-2 with TRBJ2-3; D gene uncertain. The CDR3 is 12 residues long. V shed 5 bases and J shed 4 bases, with 7 bases lying between them. Germline V lookup: CDR1 SGHTA, CDR2 FQGNSA. The CDR3 nucleotides read TGTGCCAGCAGCCAAACGGCAGATACGCAGTATTTT. It codes for CASSQTADTQYF.

Details on this clonotype: This beta chain came through as a stray read in a library set up for alpha chains, and its size says little. The genes are TRBV20-1 and TRBJ2-7; 9 bases align to TRBD1. Per the germline V gene, CDR1 is DFQATT and CDR2 is SNEGSKA (reference sequence). The CDR3 contains 14 residues. Trimming removed 5 bases from V and 4 bases from J; junction bases left unmatched: 9. CDR3 DNA sequence: TGCAGTGCTGCCCGGGGACAGGGTCCTTACGAGCAGTACTTC. Translating it yields CSAARGQGPYEQYF.

By sample share, this clonotype is large (0.1 to 1%). This beta chain is a stray read from a library made for alpha chains; its abundance is not meaningful. The chain links TRBV3-1 to TRBJ2-7; perhaps TRBD1 as D (6 bases). Germline lookup yields CDR1 LGHDT and CDR2 YNNKEL (reference sequence). Trimming removed 2 bases from V and 6 bases from J, with 8 bases in between. The CDR3 length is 12 residues. The CDR3 DNA is TGTGCCAGCAGCCAAAGGGGGTTCGAGCAGTACTTC. Translated, it gives CASSQRGFEQYF.

This clonotype rates as medium-sized (0.01 to 0.1%). This beta chain is an off-target read within a library intended for alpha chains, so its frequency means little. The chain employs TRBV19 and TRBJ2-1; TRBD1 aligns across 7 bases. The V and J ends lost 7 bases and 2 bases, in that order; junction bases with no gene match: 8. Germline V gene data show CDR1 as LNHDA and CDR2 as SQIVND (reference sequence). CDR3 length: 15 amino acids. CDR3 sequence: CASTPPGQPYNEQFF. The CDR3 DNA follows: TGTGCCAGTACCCCTCCGGGACAGCCCTACAATGAGCAGTTCTTC.

As concerns this clonotype: A library made for alpha chains picked up this beta chain off target, so its size means little. This chain uses TRBV20-1 with TRBJ2-5; D remains ambiguous. Trimming removed 4 bases at V and 2 bases at J, with 8 bases between. The CDR3 spans 12 residues. Germline V gives CDR1 DFQATT, CDR2 SNEGSKA (reference sequence). The DNA for the CDR3 is TGCAGTGCTAAGATAGGACAAGAGACCCAGTACTTC. This gives the protein CSAKIGQETQYF.

This clonotype was seen only a few times. This beta chain is an unintended read in a library built for alpha chains; its size means little. V gene TRBV6-5 combines with J gene TRBJ2-7; tentatively, D is TRBD1 (5 bases). Per the germline V gene, CDR1 is MNHEY and CDR2 is SVGAGI. This CDR3 has 14 amino acids. Trimming pared 1 base from V and 5 bases from J, leaving 12 bases between. The CDR3: CASSYFRSRDEQYF. CDR3 nucleotides: TGTGCCAGCAGTTACTTCCGGTCCAGGGACGAGCAGTACTTC.

Comment on this clonotype: This beta chain is an unintended read in a library built for alpha chains; its size means little. This chain joins TRBV6-2 or TRBV6-3 and TRBJ2-5; D remains unclear. CDR3 length: 13 residues. Deletions cut 2 bases from V and 5 bases from J, with 9 bases between. Germline assignment: CDR1 MNHEY and CDR2 SVGEGT. The chain's CDR3 is CASSYLPRETQYF. CDR3 sequence (DNA): TGTGCCAGCAGTTACCTCCCGCGGGAGACCCAGTACTTC.

By sample fraction, this clonotype is medium-sized. Being off target in a library aimed at alpha chains, this beta chain has a size of little meaning. The chain recombines TRBV12-3 or TRBV12-4 with TRBJ1-1, with 11 bases aligning to TRBD1. The CDR3 totals 16 residues. V lost 6 bases to trimming and J lost 0 bases; unmatched junction nucleotides: 6. The CDR3 bases are TGTGCCAGCAGAAAAGGACAGGGGGCCATGAACACTGAAGCTTTCTTT. Translating it yields CASRKGQGAMNTEAFF.

This clonotype counts as large. This beta chain is an off-target read within a library intended for alpha chains, so its frequency means little. The V call is TRBV7-2, the J call TRBJ2-5; 9 bases map to TRBD2. Germline loops: CDR1 SGHTA, CDR2 FQGNSA. V trimming: 4 bases; J trimming: 3 bases; junction bases outside the gene matches: 9. This CDR3 is built from 16 residues. The DNA for the CDR3 is TGTGCCAGCAGCTACCCGACTAGCGGATTTGAAGAGACCCAGTACTTC. Residues: CASSYPTSGFEETQYF.

Relative to its sample, this clonotype is medium-sized (0.01 to 0.1%). Within a library made for alpha chains, this beta chain is off target, and its count is uninformative. The gene calls are TRBV7-3 and TRBJ2-7; D gene ambiguous. The CDR3 is 13 residues long. Germline V gives CDR1 SGHTA, CDR2 FQGTGA. Trimming took 3 bases from V and 3 from J, leaving 9 bases between them. CDR3 protein: CASSFSGSYEQYF. CDR3 DNA: TGTGCCAGCAGCTTTTCCGGTAGCTACGAGCAGTACTTC.

Note on this clonotype: The library was prepared for alpha chains; this beta chain is a stray read, so its frequency means little. V is TRBV6-5 and J is TRBJ2-1, with D hard to call. The CDR3 is 15 residues long. V lost 6 bases and J lost 3, with 15 bases in between. Germline V gene data show CDR1 as MNHEY and CDR2 as SVGAGI. CDR3 in amino acids: CASRARHAVYNEQFF. DNA of the CDR3: TGTGCCAGCAGAGCCCGTCATGCGGTCTACAATGAGCAGTTCTTC.

Concerning this clonotype itself: A library prepared for alpha chains yielded this beta chain as an off-target read; its size is of little meaning. The V and J genes are TRBV5-3 and TRBJ2-3; TRBD1 or TRBD2 may be the D gene (7 bases each). TRBV5-3 falls under the ORF class, with uncertain function. V gave up 3 bases and J gave up 5 bases, with 22 bases separating them. The CDR3 has 17 residues. In DNA, the CDR3 is TGTGCCAGAAGCTGCCCCGCAGGGGGGGGGCTGAAAGATACGCAGTATTTT. Residues: CARSCPAGGGLKDTQYF.

This clonotype was found a few times. Because this beta chain is a stray read in a library intended to capture alpha chains, its abundance should not be given much weight. V usage is TRBV7-3 and J usage is TRBJ1-2; 9 bases are shared with TRBD1. CDR3 length equals 13 residues. Losses at the gene ends were 5 bases for V and 6 bases for J; bases not matched to a gene: 4. The germline V gene has CDR1 SGHTA and CDR2 FQGTGA. As DNA, the CDR3 is TGTGCCAGCAGCCGAACAGGGGGCGATGGCTACACCTTC. Protein: CASSRTGGDGYTF.

In regard to this clonotype: This beta chain is an off-target read within a library intended for alpha chains, so its frequency means little. V is TRBV21-1 and J is TRBJ2-3; the table's D call, TRBD2, has no DNA check behind it. TRBV21-1 has pseudogene status. This CDR3 has 13 amino acids. For the CDR3, the DNA is TGTGCCGGGGGACTAGCGGCCCACCATACGCAGTATTTT. Its protein is CAGGLAAHHTQYF.

This clonotype showed up just a few times. A library made for alpha chains picked up this beta chain off target, so its size means little. V gene TRBV6-1 combines with J gene TRBJ2-7; possible D gene TRBD2, 6 bases. CDR1 is MNHNS and CDR2 is SASEGT in the germline V gene. Deletions cut 4 bases from V and 12 bases from J, with 16 bases between. The CDR3 covers 12 residues. For the CDR3, the DNA is TGTGCCAGCAGTGTCGGGGGAGATAGGCTGTACTTC. Its protein product is CASSVGGDRLYF.

This clonotype is judged medium-sized. The library was built for alpha chains, so this beta chain is an off-target read and its size means little. The J gene is TRBJ2-1, the V gene TRBV11-3; 13 bases fit TRBD2. The length of the CDR3 is 16 residues. CDR1 SGHNT and CDR2 YENEEA come from the germline V gene. V gave up 5 bases and J gave up 8 bases; unmatched junction bases: 9. CDR3 sequence: CASSPGLAGAFDEQFF. The DNA for the CDR3 is TGTGCCAGCAGCCCCGGACTAGCGGGAGCCTTCGATGAGCAGTTCTTC.

By its share, this clonotype is medium-sized. This beta chain came through as a stray read in a library set up for alpha chains, and its size says little. The genes are TRBV12-3 or TRBV12-4 and TRBJ2-5; D unclear. Trimming shortened V by 5 bases and J by 5 bases, and 9 bases separated the two germline ends. This CDR3 contains 12 residues. CDR3 sequence reads: CASSPSVETQYF. The CDR3, as DNA: TGTGCCAGCAGTCCGTCCGTTGAGACCCAGTACTTC.

In its sample, this clonotype ranks as medium-sized. This beta chain is an off-target read within a library intended for alpha chains, so its frequency means little. V gene TRBV7-7 combines with J gene TRBJ2-7; 9 bases agree with TRBD2. Germline assignment: CDR1 SSHAT and CDR2 FNYEAQ (reference sequence). This CDR3 has 13 amino acids. V gave up 8 bases and J gave up 4 bases; unmatched junction bases: 6. CDR3 amino acids: CASGEGLAYEQYF. CDR3 DNA: TGTGCCAGCGGTGAGGGACTAGCTTACGAGCAGTACTTC.

As regards this clonotype: This beta chain was picked up by a library intended for alpha chains and is off target, so its count carries little meaning. The chain links TRBV7-3 to TRBJ2-5; weak D call: TRBD2 (6 bases). The CDR3 extends over 17 amino acids. CDR1 and CDR2 from the germline V gene are SGHTA and FQGTGA. V was clipped by 4 bases and J by 5 bases, with 23 bases between them. CDR3 in amino acids: CASSSSPQPGLRETQYF. Here the CDR3 DNA reads TGTGCCAGCAGCTCCTCCCCACAACCGGGACTGCGGGAGACCCAGTACTTC.

By share, this clonotype ranks as large. Since it is a stray read in a library aimed at alpha chains, this beta chain has a size that is not meaningful. The chain is built from TRBV30 and TRBJ2-5; D is undetermined. The CDR3 has 13 residues. From germline, CDR1 is GTSNPN and CDR2 SVGIG (reference sequence). V lost 4 bases and J 5 bases, leaving 14 bases between the germline ends. CDR3 protein: CAWTLYIGETQYF. The DNA for the CDR3 is TGTGCCTGGACCCTTTACATCGGGGAGACCCAGTACTTC.

About this clonotype: Since it is a stray read in a library aimed at alpha chains, this beta chain has a size that is not meaningful. This chain connects TRBV10-3 to TRBJ2-3; 9 bases line up with TRBD1. Germline V gene data show CDR1 as ENHRY and CDR2 as SYGVKD. The CDR3 runs to 20 residues. Germline trimming cut 4 bases from V and 2 bases from J; bases unmatched to any gene: 19. CDR3 residues: CAISAVMGTGTIRSTDTQYF. For the CDR3, the DNA is TGTGCCATCAGTGCAGTTATGGGGACAGGGACGATACGGTCCACAGATACGCAGTATTTT.

This clonotype was seen more than once but under ten times. Within a library made for alpha chains, this beta chain is off target, and its count is uninformative. This rearrangement joins TRBV7-2 to TRBJ2-3; 9 positions match TRBD2. This CDR3 is 15 amino acids long. Unmatched junction bases numbered 3, after V lost 1 base and J lost 4 bases. Germline loops: CDR1 SGHTA, CDR2 FQGNSA. CDR3 protein: CASSLDQRGADTQYF. In DNA, the CDR3 is TGTGCCAGCAGCTTAGACCAGCGGGGGGCAGATACGCAGTATTTT.

A word on this clonotype: As an off-target read in a library built for alpha chains, this beta chain has a frequency of little significance. The chain couples TRBV7-2 to TRBJ2-5, with unresolved D. Deletions cut 5 bases from V and 1 base from J, with 11 bases between. The CDR3 is 14 amino acids. Germline V gene sequence: CDR1 SGHTA, CDR2 FQGNSA. The CDR3: CASSHYGPQETQYF. CDR3 nucleotide sequence: TGTGCCAGCAGCCACTACGGACCCCAAGAGACCCAGTACTTC.